This TCR beta chain is drawn from a study of CD8 T cells in ankylosing spondylitis. Library preparation for TCR beta used quantitative 5'-RACE with molecular barcodes. TCRdb re-derived calls from the 5' RACE reads in MiXCR, one entry per CDR3 protein. The data contain 200,000 or so distinct CDR3 sequences, about 26% of them seen just once; the ten biggest clones take up more than 6.5%. Points on this clonotype: Antigen specificity is unknown.

General observations from the study: Disease-associated clonotypes exhibited CD8+ identity and were relatively infrequent in peripheral blood. Disease-linked clones were reportedly significantly enriched in matched ankylosing spondylitis synovial fluid.

The CDR3 contains 15 residues. CDR1 and CDR2 (germline): MNHEY, SVGEGT. J was trimmed by 4 bases and V by 5 bases; bases with no gene match: 4. This sequence was found in a male donor with ankylosing spondylitis or in good health (not recorded which). V usage is TRBV6-2 or TRBV6-3 and J usage is TRBJ2-5; the match to TRBD2 covers 13 bases. The sample was blood, either unsorted or a sorted T cell fraction (not recorded which). DNA for the CDR3: TGTGCCAGCAGTAATGGACTAGCGGGAGCAGAGACCCAGTACTTC. Protein: CASSNGLAGAETQYF.